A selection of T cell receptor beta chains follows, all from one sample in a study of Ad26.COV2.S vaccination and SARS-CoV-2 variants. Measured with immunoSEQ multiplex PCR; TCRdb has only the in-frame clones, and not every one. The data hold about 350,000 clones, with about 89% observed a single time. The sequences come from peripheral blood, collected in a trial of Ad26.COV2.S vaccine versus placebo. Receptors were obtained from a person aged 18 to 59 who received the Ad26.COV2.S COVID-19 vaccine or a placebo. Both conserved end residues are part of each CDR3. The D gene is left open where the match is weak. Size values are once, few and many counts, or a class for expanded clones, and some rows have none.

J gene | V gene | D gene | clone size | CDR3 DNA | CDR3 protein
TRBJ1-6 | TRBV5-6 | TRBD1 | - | TGTGCCAGCAGCCGCGGACAGGGTAAGAGTTCACCCCTCCACTTT | CASSRGQGKSSPLHF
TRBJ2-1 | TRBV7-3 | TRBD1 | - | TGTGCCTACTCCAAGGGGGACAGGCATTACAATGAGCAGTTCTTC | CAYSKGDRHYNEQFF
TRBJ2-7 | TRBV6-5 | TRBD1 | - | TGTGCCAGCCGGTCCGGGACAGCTTACGAGCAGTACTTC | CASRSGTAYEQYF
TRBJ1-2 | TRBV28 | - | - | TGTGCCAGCAGTTTAAACGGGGAATACTATGGCTACACCTTC | CASSLNGEYYGYTF
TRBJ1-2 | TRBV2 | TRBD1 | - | TGTGCCAGCAGGGGGGGGACAGCTTACTATGGCTACACCTTC | CASRGGTAYYGYTF
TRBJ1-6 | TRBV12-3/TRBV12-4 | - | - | TGTGCCAGCAGTTTGAGGGGGCCCCTCCACTTT | CASSLRGPLHF
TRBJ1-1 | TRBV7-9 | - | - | TGTGCCAGCAGCTTAGGGCGGAGTGAAGCTTTCTTT | CASSLGRSEAFF
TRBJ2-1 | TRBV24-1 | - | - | TGTGCCACCAGTGAAGGGGGAGGGCCTAATGAGCAGTTCTTC | CATSEGGGPNEQFF
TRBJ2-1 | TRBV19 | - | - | TGTGCCAGTAGTATAAAATATGGGGCCGTCGGATTATACAATGAGCAGTTCTTC | CASSIKYGAVGLYNEQFF
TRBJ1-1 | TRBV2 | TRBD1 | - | TGTGCCAGCAGTGAAGAGGGCCAGGGGGCAGTCACTGAAGCTTTCTTT | CASSEEGQGAVTEAFF
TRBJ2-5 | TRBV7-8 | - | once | TGTGCCAGCAGCTCCTACAGGCTAGGAGAGACCCAGTACTTC | CASSSYRLGETQYF
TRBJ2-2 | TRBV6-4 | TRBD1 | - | TGTGCCAGCAGTCCGGACAGGGGGATAGCGGGGGAGCTGTTTTTT | CASSPDRGIAGELFF
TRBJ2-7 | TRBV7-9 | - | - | TGTGCCAGCAGCGATGTGGGCTACGAGCAGTACTTC | CASSDVGYEQYF
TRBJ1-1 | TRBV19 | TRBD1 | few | TGTGCCAGTACCCGGGACAGTTCTTTGAACACTGAAGCTTTCTTT | CASTRDSSLNTEAFF
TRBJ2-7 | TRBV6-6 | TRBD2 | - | TGTGCCAGCAGTCAAACTAGCGGGGTCTACGAGCAGTACTTC | CASSQTSGVYEQYF
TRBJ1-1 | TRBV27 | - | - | TGTGCCAGCCGATTCCGGGGGGACACTGAAGCTTTCTTT | CASRFRGDTEAFF
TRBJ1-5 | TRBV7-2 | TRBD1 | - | TGTGCCAGCAGCGCAGGGGGAGGTCAGCCCCAGCATTTT | CASSAGGGQPQHF
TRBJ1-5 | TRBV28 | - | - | TGTGCCAGCAGCCCTCCCGAGGGCACAATGGGGCAGCCCCAGCATTTT | CASSPPEGTMGQPQHF
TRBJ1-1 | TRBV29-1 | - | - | TGCAGCGTTGATGGGCGGTGGGAAAAGAACACTGAAGCTTTCTTT | CSVDGRWEKNTEAFF
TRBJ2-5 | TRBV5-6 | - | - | TGTGCCAGCAGAAATCAGGGTATCCAAGAGACCCAGTACTTC | CASRNQGIQETQYF
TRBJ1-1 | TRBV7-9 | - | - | TGTGCCAGCAGCTTATTATCGTCGGAGGGGCCGAACACTGAAGCTTTCTTT | CASSLLSSEGPNTEAFF
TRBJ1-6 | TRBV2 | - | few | TGTGCCAGCAGTGAAGAGCTGGGGCGGAATTCACCCCTCCACTTT | CASSEELGRNSPLHF
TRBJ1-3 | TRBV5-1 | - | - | TGCGCCAGCAGCTTGGATCCAGGCTCTGGAAACACCATATATTTT | CASSLDPGSGNTIYF
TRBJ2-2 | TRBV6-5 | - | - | TGTGCCAGCAGCCATTTTGGCGGGGAGCTGTTTTTT | CASSHFGGELFF
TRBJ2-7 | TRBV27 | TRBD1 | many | TGTGCCAGCAGTCCTACTCAGACAGGGATGTACGAGCAGTACTTC | CASSPTQTGMYEQYF
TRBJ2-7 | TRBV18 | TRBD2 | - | TGTGCCAGCTCTCCCGGAGGTAGCGGGAGTCAATACGAGCAGTACTTC | CASSPGGSGSQYEQYF
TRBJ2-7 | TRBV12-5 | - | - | TGTGCTAGTGGTTTGGTACGGGGCGGCCCCTACGAGCAGTACTTC | CASGLVRGGPYEQYF
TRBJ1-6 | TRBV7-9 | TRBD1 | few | TGTGCCAGCAGCTTAGCGCGGACAGGAGGATCACCCCTCCACTTT | CASSLARTGGSPLHF
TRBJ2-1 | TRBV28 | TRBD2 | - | TGTGCCAGCAGTTCTTTTGGACTAGCGGGATACAATGAGCAGTTCTTC | CASSSFGLAGYNEQFF
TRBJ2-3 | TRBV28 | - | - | TGTGCCAGCAGTCACGACATGCTCGGCACAGATACGCAGTATTTT | CASSHDMLGTDTQYF
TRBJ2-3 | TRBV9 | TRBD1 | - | TGTGCCAGCAGCATTGGACAGGGGGCCACAGATACGCAGTATTTT | CASSIGQGATDTQYF
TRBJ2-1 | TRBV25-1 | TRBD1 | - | TGTGCCAGCAGTGAATGGTTAGCAGGGGGAAACAATGAGCAGTTCTTC | CASSEWLAGGNNEQFF
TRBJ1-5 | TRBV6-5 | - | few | TGTGCCAGCAGCCGGACGGTAAATCAGCCCCAGCATTTT | CASSRTVNQPQHF
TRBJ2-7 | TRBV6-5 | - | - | TGTGCCAGCGGGGTTCGGGACGAGCAGTACTTC | CASGVRDEQYF
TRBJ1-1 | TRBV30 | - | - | TGTGCCTGGAGTGTCTATGGGACGGAAGCTTTCTTT | CAWSVYGTEAFF
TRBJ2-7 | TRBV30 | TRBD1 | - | TGTGCCTGGACAGGGGGCGGGTACGAGCAGTACTTC | CAWTGGGYEQYF
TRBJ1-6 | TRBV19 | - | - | TGTGCCAGTAGTACCGGGACAATAGCTTCACCCCTCCACTTT | CASSTGTIASPLHF
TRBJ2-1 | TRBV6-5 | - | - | TGTGCCAGCGATACGGCAGGGCCCAATGAGCAGTTCTTC | CASDTAGPNEQFF
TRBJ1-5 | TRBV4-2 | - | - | TGTGCCAGCAGCCAAGAGGGGGCTAATCAGCCCCAGCATTTT | CASSQEGANQPQHF
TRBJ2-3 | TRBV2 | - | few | TGTGCCAGCAGGGGGGACCCCCCGACAGATACGCAGTATTTT | CASRGDPPTDTQYF
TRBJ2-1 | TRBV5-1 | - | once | TGCGCCAGCAGCTTGGTTCGGGGGGCCTTCTACAATGAGCAGTTCTTC | CASSLVRGAFYNEQFF
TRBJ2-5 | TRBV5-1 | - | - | TGCGCCAGCAGCTTGGTTCCGACTAGAGATGAGACCCAGTACTTC | CASSLVPTRDETQYF
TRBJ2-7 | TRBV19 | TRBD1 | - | TGTGCCAGTAGTATAGCCGCAGGGGGCGACGAGCAGTACTTC | CASSIAAGGDEQYF
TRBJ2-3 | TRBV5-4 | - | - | TGTGCCAGCAGCTTGTCTTTGGGGGGCACAGATACGCAGTATTTT | CASSLSLGGTDTQYF
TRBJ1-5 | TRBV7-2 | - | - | TGTGCCAGCAGCCAAGGAAATAGCAATCAGCCCCAGCATTTT | CASSQGNSNQPQHF
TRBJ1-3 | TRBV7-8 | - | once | TGTGCCAGCAGCTTAGCAGTCTCTGGAAACACCATATATTTT | CASSLAVSGNTIYF